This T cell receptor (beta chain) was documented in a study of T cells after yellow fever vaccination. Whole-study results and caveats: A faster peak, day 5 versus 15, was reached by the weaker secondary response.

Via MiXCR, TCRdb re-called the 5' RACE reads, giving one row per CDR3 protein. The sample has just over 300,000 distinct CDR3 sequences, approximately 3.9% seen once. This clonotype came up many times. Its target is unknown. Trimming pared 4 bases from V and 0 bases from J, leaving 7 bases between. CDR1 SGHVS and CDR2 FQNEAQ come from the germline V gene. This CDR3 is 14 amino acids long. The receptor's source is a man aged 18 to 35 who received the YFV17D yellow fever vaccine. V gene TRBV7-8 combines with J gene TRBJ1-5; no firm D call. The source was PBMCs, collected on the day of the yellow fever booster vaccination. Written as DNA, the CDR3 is TGTGCCAGCAGCTCGGAACTTAGCAATCAGCCCCAGCATTTT. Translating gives CASSSELSNQPQHF.